This T cell receptor beta chain originates from a study of T cells in localized non-small cell lung cancer. Concerning this clone itself: Its cognate antigen is unknown.

General study findings and limits: Researchers found a median approximately 50 of the top 100 tumor clones in adjacent lung. Longer overall survival was seen with higher T cell density measured in blood. Measurement of T cell clonality placed uninvolved adjacent lung highest, above the level in tumor. A single tumor region was sequenced, leaving heterogeneity possible.

TCRdb keeps only in-frame clones here, not all; method: immunoSEQ multiplex PCR. The table has 65,000 to 95,000 clones, around three quarters seen once; the top ten hold 15% to 20%. The CDR3 is 15 residues long. The V and J ends lost 4 bases and 2 bases respectively, with 15 bases between them. CDR1 SGHDN and CDR2 FVKESK come from the germline V gene. Sequences were derived from PBMCs, sampled before any cancer treatment. V gene TRBV14 combines with J gene TRBJ2-7; D is unclear. The sequence came from a man between 40 and 75 years old with stage II squamous cell lung carcinoma. The CDR3 is CASSRNTAAAYEQYF. CDR3 sequence (DNA): TGTGCCAGCAGCCGGAATACGGCGGCCGCCTACGAGCAGTACTTC.